These 9 T cell receptor beta chains originate from one sample sequenced in a study of blood T cell repertoires in COVID-19. Some clones are missing from TCRdb's copy, which holds only in-frame ones; the method was immunoSEQ multiplex PCR. The sample includes roughly 340,000 clones, 85% to 90% seen only once; the top ten take about 1%. The specimen sequenced was PBMCs or T cells enriched from blood (not recorded which). These receptors all come from a man between 18 and 29 years old who had recovered from COVID-19.

This clone was counted once. The chain recombines TRBV7-8 with TRBJ2-3; 7 bases align to TRBD1. The CDR3 loop spans 15 amino acids. V was clipped by 5 bases and J by 4 bases; unmatched bases: 9. Germline CDR1 is SGHVS and CDR2 is FQNEAQ. The DNA of the CDR3 is TGTGCCAGCAGCCGCGACAGGGTGGTCCCAGATACGCAGTATTTT. Encoded protein: CASSRDRVVPDTQYF.

This clone appeared once. V and J are TRBV5-1 and TRBJ1-1, with 9 bases identical to TRBD1. CDR1 SGHRS and CDR2 YFSETQ come from the germline V gene. The CDR3 is 15 residues long. V was clipped by 6 bases and J by 2 bases; unmatched bases: 8. The CDR3 coding sequence is TGCGCCAGCATCCGTGGGACAGGGTTAAACACTGAAGCTTTCTTT. Translating gives CASIRGTGLNTEAFF.

As concerns this clone: Other DNA variants within this sample encode the same CDR3. The chain is built from TRBV18 and TRBJ1-4; perhaps TRBD1 as D (6 bases). CDR3 length: 14 residues. Per the germline V gene, CDR1 is KGHSH and CDR2 is LQKENI. Trimming shortened V by 3 bases and J by 8 bases, and 13 bases separated the two germline ends. The CDR3 loop is CASSPAGGHEKLFF. The CDR3, as DNA: TGTGCCAGCTCACCCGCGGGGGGACACGAAAAACTGTTTTTT.

V is TRBV12-5 and J is TRBJ1-1; perhaps TRBD1 as D (5 bases). The germline V and J ends were trimmed by 5 bases and 2 bases, with 12 bases remaining between them. Germline CDR1 reads LGHNT; CDR2 reads FRNRAP. The CDR3 totals 14 residues. DNA for the CDR3: TGTGCTAGTGGTCCAGGGACTGATAACACTGAAGCTTTCTTT. This gives the protein CASGPGTDNTEAFF. The full variable domain, in which reference TRBV12-5 and TRBJ1-1 provide the parts outside the CDR3, is DARVTQTPRHKVTEMGQEVTMRCQPILGHNTVFWYRQTMMQGLELLAYFRNRAPLDDSGMPKDRFSAEMPDATLATLKIQPSEPRDSAVYFCASGPGTDNTEAFFGQGTRLTVV.

This clone was observed once. The chain links TRBV5-1 to TRBJ2-1, with 9 bases matching TRBD1. The V gene end was trimmed by 0 bases and the J gene end by 8 bases; junction bases not matched to a gene: 6. CDR3 size: 15 residues. The germline V gene has CDR1 SGHRS and CDR2 YFSETQ. CDR3 region: CASSLEGQGSDEQFF. The CDR3 nucleotides read TGCGCCAGCAGCTTGGAGGGACAGGGTAGTGATGAGCAGTTCTTC.

V gene TRBV7-6 combines with J gene TRBJ1-1, with TRBD1 matching over 8 bases. Per the germline V gene, CDR1 is SGHVS and CDR2 is FNYEAQ. This CDR3 comprises 13 residues. Trimming took 3 bases from V and 7 from J; bases not matched to a gene: 4. CDR3 loop: CASSLSGGFEAFF. In nucleotides, the CDR3 is TGTGCCAGCAGCTTGTCAGGGGGCTTTGAAGCTTTCTTT. The entire variable domain, with the rest obtained from reference TRBV7-6 and TRBJ1-1, is as follows: GAGVSQSPRYKVTKRGQDVALRCDPISGHVSLYWYRQALGQGPEFLTYFNYEAQQDKSGLPNDRFSAERPEGSISTLTIQRTEQRDSAMYRCASSLSGGFEAFFGQGTRLTVV.

The chain carries TRBV27 and TRBJ2-3; 7 bases are a match to TRBD2. The germline V gene has CDR1 MNHEY and CDR2 SMNVEV (reference sequence). V lost 0 bases, J lost 6 bases, and 6 bases stayed unmatched. The CDR3 runs 15 residues. In DNA, the CDR3 is TGTGCCAGCAGTTTATCTTGGGGGAGGGCGGATACGCAGTATTTT. Translation: CASSLSWGRADTQYF.

The V and J genes are TRBV5-5 and TRBJ1-2; possible D gene TRBD1, 6 bases. This CDR3 region has 15 residues. From germline, CDR1 is SGHKS and CDR2 YYEKEE (reference sequence). V shed 0 bases and J shed 3 bases, with 12 bases lying between them. The CDR3 DNA reads TGTGCCAGCAGCTTGGGAACGGACAGTTACTATGGCTACACCTTC. This encodes CASSLGTDSYYGYTF.

The DNA for the CDR3 is TGTGCCAGCAGCCAAGACGGGGGGCATCGCAATGAGCAGTTCTTC. This translates into CASSQDGGHRNEQFF. The chain carries TRBV3-1 (or the pseudogene TRBV3-2) and TRBJ2-1; possible D gene TRBD2, 7 bases. Germline-derived CDR1 and CDR2 are LGHDT and YNNKEL (reference sequence). V shed 0 bases and J shed 6 bases, with 12 bases lying between them. CDR3 length: 15 residues.